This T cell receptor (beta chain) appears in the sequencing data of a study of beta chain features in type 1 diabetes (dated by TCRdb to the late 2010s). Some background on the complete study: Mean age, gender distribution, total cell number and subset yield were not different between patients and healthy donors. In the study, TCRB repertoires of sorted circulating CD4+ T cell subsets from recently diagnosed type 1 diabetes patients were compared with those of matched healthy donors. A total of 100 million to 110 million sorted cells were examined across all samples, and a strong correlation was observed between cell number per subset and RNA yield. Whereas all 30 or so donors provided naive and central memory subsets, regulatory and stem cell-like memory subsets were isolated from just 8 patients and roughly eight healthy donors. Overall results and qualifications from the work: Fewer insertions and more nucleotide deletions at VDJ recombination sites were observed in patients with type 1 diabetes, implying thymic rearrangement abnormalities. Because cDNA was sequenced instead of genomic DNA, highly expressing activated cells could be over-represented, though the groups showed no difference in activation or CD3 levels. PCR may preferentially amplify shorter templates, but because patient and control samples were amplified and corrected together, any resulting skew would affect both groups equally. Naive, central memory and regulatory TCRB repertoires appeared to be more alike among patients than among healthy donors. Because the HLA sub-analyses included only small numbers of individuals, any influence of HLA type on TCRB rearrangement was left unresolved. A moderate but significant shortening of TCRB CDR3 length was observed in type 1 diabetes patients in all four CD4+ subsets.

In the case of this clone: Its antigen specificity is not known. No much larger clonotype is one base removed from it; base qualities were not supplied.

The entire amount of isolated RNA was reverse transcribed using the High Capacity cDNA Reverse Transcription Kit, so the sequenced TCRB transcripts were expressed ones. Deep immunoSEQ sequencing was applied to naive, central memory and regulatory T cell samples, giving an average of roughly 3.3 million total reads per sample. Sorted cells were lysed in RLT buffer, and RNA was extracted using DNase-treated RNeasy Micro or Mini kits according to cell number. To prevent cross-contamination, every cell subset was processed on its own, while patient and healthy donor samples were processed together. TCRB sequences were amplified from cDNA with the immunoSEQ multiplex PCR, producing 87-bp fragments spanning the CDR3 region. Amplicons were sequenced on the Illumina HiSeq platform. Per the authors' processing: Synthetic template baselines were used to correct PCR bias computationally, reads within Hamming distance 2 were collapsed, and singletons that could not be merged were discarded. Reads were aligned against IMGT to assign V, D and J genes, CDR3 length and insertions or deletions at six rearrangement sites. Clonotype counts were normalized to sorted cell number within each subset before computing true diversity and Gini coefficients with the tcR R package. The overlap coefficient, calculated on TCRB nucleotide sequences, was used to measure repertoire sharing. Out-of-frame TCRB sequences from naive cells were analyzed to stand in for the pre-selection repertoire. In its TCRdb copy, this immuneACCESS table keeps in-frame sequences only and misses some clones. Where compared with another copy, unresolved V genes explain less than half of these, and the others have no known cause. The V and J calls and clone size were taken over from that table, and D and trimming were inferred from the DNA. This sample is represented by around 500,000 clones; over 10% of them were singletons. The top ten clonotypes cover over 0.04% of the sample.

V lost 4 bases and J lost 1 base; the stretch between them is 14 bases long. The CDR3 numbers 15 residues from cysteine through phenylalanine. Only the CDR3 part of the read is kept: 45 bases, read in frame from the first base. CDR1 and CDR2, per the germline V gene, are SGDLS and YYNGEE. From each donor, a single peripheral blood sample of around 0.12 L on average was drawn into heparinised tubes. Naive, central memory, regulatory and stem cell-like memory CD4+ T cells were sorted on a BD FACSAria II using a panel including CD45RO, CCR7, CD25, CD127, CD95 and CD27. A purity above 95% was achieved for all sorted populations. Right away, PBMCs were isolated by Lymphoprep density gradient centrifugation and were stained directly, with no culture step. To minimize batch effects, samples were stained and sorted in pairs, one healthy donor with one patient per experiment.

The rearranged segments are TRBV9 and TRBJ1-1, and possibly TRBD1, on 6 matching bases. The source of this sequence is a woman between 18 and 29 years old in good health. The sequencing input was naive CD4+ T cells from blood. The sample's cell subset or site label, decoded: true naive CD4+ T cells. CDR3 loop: CASSIGQRPNTEAFF. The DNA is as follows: TGTGCCAGCAGCATCGGACAGCGCCCGAACACTGAAGCTTTCTTT.